This TCR beta chain appears in the sequencing data of a study of metastatic and nonmetastatic thyroid tumors. Background on the study: Thyroid patients, malignant and benign, had repertoires compared across blood and tumor or nodule tissue.

Overall study results and limits: Relative to benign nodules, malignant thyroid tumors were reportedly characterized by significantly elevated TCR beta diversity in blood and tumor.

The CDR3 has 14 residues. V lost 7 bases, J lost 4 bases, and 14 bases lay in between. Study processing details: Construction of a distant-metastasis classifier for papillary thyroid cancer relied on CDR3 differences across clinicopathological groups. Via MiXCR, TCRdb re-called the PCR reads. The V and J calls follow TCRdb's processing rather than the paper's. The table has tens of thousands of clones, 25% to 30% seen once. Patients had received no treatment of any kind before thyroid surgery. In regard to this clone: Its matching antigen is unknown.

What was sequenced was blood. This chain uses TRBV12-3 or TRBV12-4 with TRBJ2-1; perhaps D is TRBD1 or TRBD2 (6 bases each). The sequence derives from a female donor with papillary thyroid cancer or a benign thyroid nodule (not recorded which). Some clones in this sample may be carry-over from other donors' samples. CDR3 sequence: CASTPGDMYNEQFF. The CDR3 nucleotides are TGTGCCAGCACCCCGGGGGACATGTACAATGAGCAGTTCTTC.